Listed below are T cell receptor beta chains from one sample, sequenced in a study of CD8 T cells in Susac syndrome. TCRdb processed the immunoSEQ multiplex PCR reads anew with MiXCR; each CDR3 protein has one entry. This table holds a few hundred thousand distinct CDR3 sequences, approximately 85% found once. Sample: CD8+ T cells from PBMCs. Source of these receptors: a human donor with multiple sclerosis. The CDR3 runs from the conserved cysteine through the conserved F or W. A D gene is named only where the DNA matches it firmly. Only part of the rows carry a size: once, few, many, or a class if the clone is expanded.

>-|TRBV5-4|-|TRBJ2-1
CAMRTSPNEQFF
TGTGCCATGCGGACTTCCCCTAATGAGCAGTTCTTC
>-|TRBV12-3/TRBV12-4|TRBD2|TRBJ2-5
CASNPSSGLQETQYF
TGTGCCAGCAACCCCTCTAGCGGCCTCCAAGAGACCCAGTACTTC
>-|TRBV4-1|-|TRBJ2-2
CASSPHLTGELFF
TGCGCCAGCAGCCCACATTTAACCGGGGAGCTGTTTTTT
>-|TRBV6-6|TRBD1|TRBJ2-2
CASSTGTGGWELFF
TGTGCCAGCAGTACCGGGACAGGGGGCTGGGAGCTGTTTTTT
>-|TRBV2|TRBD1|TRBJ2-7
CASSEAPGQIYEQYF
TGTGCCAGCAGTGAAGCACCGGGACAGATCTACGAGCAGTACTTC
>-|TRBV12-3/TRBV12-4|TRBD2|TRBJ2-1
CASSPGLAGGPGGEQFF
TGTGCCAGCAGCCCGGGACTAGCGGGAGGGCCTGGTGGGGAGCAGTTCTTC
>once|TRBV6-5|-|TRBJ1-2
CASSYSGGAGYTF
TGTGCCAGCAGTTACTCGGGGGGAGCCGGCTACACCTTC
>once|TRBV2|-|TRBJ2-1
CASQSSYNEQFF
TGTGCCAGCCAGAGCTCCTACAATGAGCAGTTCTTC
>-|TRBV20-1|TRBD1|TRBJ1-3
CSARGQGDYTIYF
TGCAGTGCTAGGGGACAGGGGGATTACACCATATATTTT
>-|TRBV30|-|TRBJ1-1
CAWSVQEGMGFWHTEAFF
TGTGCCTGGAGTGTACAGGAGGGAATGGGCTTTTGGCACACTGAAGCTTTCTTT
>-|TRBV29-1|TRBD1|TRBJ2-3
CSAATTEHAGQGEDTQYF
TGCAGCGCAGCAACCACGGAGCATGCGGGACAGGGTGAGGATACGCAGTATTTT
>once|TRBV10-3|TRBD1|TRBJ2-7
CAIDQTGVSYEQYF
TGTGCCATCGACCAAACAGGGGTCAGCTACGAGCAGTACTTC
>-|TRBV12-3/TRBV12-4|TRBD2|TRBJ2-1
CASSSSSGSTSYNEQFF
TGTGCCAGCAGTTCTTCTAGCGGGAGTACGTCCTACAATGAGCAGTTCTTC
>-|TRBV30|-|TRBJ2-1
CAWFMGGSYNEQFF
TGTGCCTGGTTTATGGGAGGCTCCTACAATGAGCAGTTCTTC
>-|TRBV27|-|TRBJ2-1
CASSSGHEQFF
TGTGCCAGCAGTTCAGGTCATGAGCAGTTCTTC
>-|TRBV19|-|TRBJ1-1
CASTPGGLRTEAFF
TGTGCCAGTACCCCCGGGGGGCTTCGTACTGAAGCTTTCTTT
>few|TRBV6-5|-|TRBJ2-1
CASSVSGSSYNEQFF
TGTGCCAGCAGTGTTTCGGGAAGCTCCTACAATGAGCAGTTCTTC
>few|TRBV20-1|-|TRBJ2-7
CSARVYSSYEQYF
TGCAGTGCTAGAGTTTACAGCTCCTACGAGCAGTACTTC
>-|TRBV5-1|-|TRBJ1-5
CASSPGEGPGRGNQPQHF
TGCGCCAGCAGCCCGGGAGAAGGACCGGGGAGGGGCAATCAGCCCCAGCATTTT
>-|TRBV21-1|-|TRBJ1-1
CANETVFEAFF
TGTGCCAACGAGACAGTTTTTGAAGCTTTCTTT
>-|TRBV6-1|-|TRBJ1-1
CASKAGVGTEAFF
TGTGCCAGTAAAGCGGGGGTAGGCACTGAAGCTTTCTTT
>-|TRBV7-3|-|TRBJ2-7
CASSSYSGAYEQYF
TGTGCCAGCAGCTCTTATTCGGGAGCCTACGAGCAGTACTTC
>-|TRBV27|TRBD2|TRBJ2-1
CASSSAGVSYNEQFF
TGTGCCAGCAGTTCAGCGGGAGTCTCCTACAATGAGCAGTTCTTC
>-|TRBV7-3|-|TRBJ2-7
CASSPYGGTYEQYF
TGTGCCAGCAGCCCCTACGGAGGTACCTACGAGCAGTACTTC
>-|TRBV15|-|TRBJ1-1
CATSREGPGPEAFF
TGTGCCACCAGCAGAGAGGGGCCAGGGCCCGAAGCTTTCTTT
>-|TRBV28|-|TRBJ2-3
CASSFPRKGGTDTQYF
TGTGCCAGCAGTTTTCCCCGGAAGGGTGGCACAGATACGCAGTATTTT
>once|TRBV4-1|-|TRBJ1-4
CASSQADKGPTNEKLFF
TGCGCCAGCAGCCAAGCTGATAAGGGGCCCACTAATGAAAAACTGTTTTTT
>-|TRBV5-1|-|TRBJ2-2
CASSSSSSNTGELFF
TGCGCCAGCAGCTCTTCCTCTAGCAACACCGGGGAGCTGTTTTTT
>-|TRBV15|-|TRBJ2-1
CATSSWSSYNEQFF
TGTGCCACCAGCAGCTGGAGCTCCTACAATGAGCAGTTCTTC
>once|TRBV29-1|TRBD1|TRBJ2-1
CSVGRTGSSYNEQFF
TGCAGCGTTGGGAGGACAGGGAGCTCCTACAATGAGCAGTTCTTC
>-|TRBV27|-|TRBJ2-2
CASSLYPGTGELFF
TGTGCCAGCAGTTTATACCCGGGCACCGGGGAGCTGTTTTTT
>-|TRBV6-6|-|TRBJ1-2
CASSYSVQDGYTF
TGTGCCAGCAGTTACTCGGTTCAGGATGGCTACACCTTC
>once|TRBV2|TRBD2|TRBJ2-1
CAGGGGTSGRSYNEQFF
TGTGCCGGAGGGGGGGGGACTAGCGGGAGGTCCTACAATGAGCAGTTCTTC
>once|TRBV4-1|TRBD2|TRBJ2-1
CASSHPGGNEQFF
TGCGCCAGCAGCCATCCCGGGGGGAACGAGCAGTTCTTC
>-|TRBV29-1|-|TRBJ2-1
CSVDETSSYEQFF
TGCAGCGTTGATGAGACTAGTTCGTATGAGCAGTTCTTC
>-|TRBV12-3/TRBV12-4|-|TRBJ2-7
CASSLIWSYEQYF
TGTGCCAGCAGTTTAATATGGTCCTACGAGCAGTACTTC
>-|TRBV9|TRBD2|TRBJ2-1
CASSVAPGLDIFPYNEQFF
TGTGCCAGCAGCGTAGCCCCGGGACTAGACATTTTCCCCTACAATGAGCAGTTCTTC
>-|TRBV28|-|TRBJ1-2
CASSPPWGREPNYGYTF
TGTGCCAGCAGTCCCCCCTGGGGGCGGGAACCTAACTATGGCTACACCTTC
>many|TRBV4-1|-|TRBJ2-3
CASSSTDTQYF
TGTGCCAGCAGTTCAACAGATACGCAGTATTTT
>-|TRBV27|-|TRBJ2-2
CASSLQGAGELFF
TGTGCCAGCAGTTTACAAGGCGCCGGGGAGCTGTTTTTT
>-|TRBV4-1|-|TRBJ2-1
CASSQDYENPRETTRYEQFF
TGCGCCAGCAGCCAAGATTACGAGAACCCCAGGGAAACTACGAGATATGAGCAGTTCTTC
>-|TRBV4-1|-|TRBJ2-5
CASSQEVPFQETQYF
TGCGCCAGCAGCCAAGAGGTCCCATTTCAAGAGACCCAGTACTTC
>-|TRBV29-1|-|TRBJ2-5
CSVAFSGPGETQYF
TGCAGCGTTGCGTTTTCGGGACCCGGAGAGACCCAGTACTTC
>-|TRBV7-8|-|TRBJ2-7
CASSLVSRLTLLEQYF
TGTGCCAGCAGCTTAGTCTCGCGCCTCACTCTCCTCGAGCAGTACTTC
>-|TRBV7-9|TRBD2|TRBJ2-7
CASSSPGGGFHEQYF
TGTGCCAGCAGCTCCCCGGGCGGGGGGTTCCACGAGCAGTACTTC
>-|TRBV4-1|-|TRBJ1-5
CASSQWMNQPQHF
TGCGCCAGCAGCCAATGGATGAATCAGCCCCAGCATTTT
>-|TRBV6-5|-|TRBJ2-7
CASSYSLIGYEQYF
TGTGCCAGCAGTTACTCTCTGATTGGGTACGAGCAGTACTTC
>-|TRBV7-9|TRBD1|TRBJ1-6
CASSFPQGETNSPLHF
TGTGCCAGCAGCTTCCCCCAGGGGGAAACTAATTCACCCCTCCACTTT
>once|TRBV3-1|-|TRBJ1-1
CASSQLRLNTEAFF
TGTGCCAGCAGCCAACTTCGATTGAACACTGAAGCTTTCTTT
>-|TRBV5-1|TRBD2|TRBJ2-7
CASSRGLAGASAYEQYF
TGCGCCAGCAGCAGGGGACTAGCGGGAGCCTCGGCCTACGAGCAGTACTTC